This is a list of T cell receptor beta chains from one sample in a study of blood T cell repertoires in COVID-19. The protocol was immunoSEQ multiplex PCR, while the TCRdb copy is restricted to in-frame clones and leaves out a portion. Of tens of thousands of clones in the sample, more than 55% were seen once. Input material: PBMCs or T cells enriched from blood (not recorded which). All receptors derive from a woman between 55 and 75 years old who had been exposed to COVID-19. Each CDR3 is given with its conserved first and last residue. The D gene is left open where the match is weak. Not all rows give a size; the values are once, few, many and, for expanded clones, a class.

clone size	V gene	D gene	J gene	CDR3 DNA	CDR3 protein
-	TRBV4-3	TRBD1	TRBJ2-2	TGCGCCAGCAGCCGGGGGACAGTTAACACCGGGGAGCTGTTTTTT	CASSRGTVNTGELFF
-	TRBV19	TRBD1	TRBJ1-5	TGTGCCAGTAGTATAGAAATCCGGGACAGGGGATATAGCAATCAGCCCCAGCATTTT	CASSIEIRDRGYSNQPQHF
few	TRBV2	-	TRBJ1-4	TGTGCCAGCAGGGCTCAAAATGAAAAACTGTTTTTT	CASRAQNEKLFF
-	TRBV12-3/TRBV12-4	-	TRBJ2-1	TGTGCCAGCAGCTCAGCGGGCAATGAGCAGTTCTTC	CASSSAGNEQFF
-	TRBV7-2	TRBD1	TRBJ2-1	TGTGCCAGCAGCTTACAGGGGGATAAGTACAATGAGCAGTTCTTC	CASSLQGDKYNEQFF
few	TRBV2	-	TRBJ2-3	TGTGCCAGCCGGGTGGTTCGGGATACGCAGTATTTT	CASRVVRDTQYF
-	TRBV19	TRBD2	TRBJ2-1	TGTGCCAGTAGTAGTCTAGCGGGAGGTGGGTACAATGAGCAGTTCTTC	CASSSLAGGGYNEQFF
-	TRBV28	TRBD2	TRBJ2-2	TGTGCCAGCAGTTCCCCCCTGACTAGCGGGAGGGCCTTTAACGGGGAGCTGTTTTTT	CASSSPLTSGRAFNGELFF
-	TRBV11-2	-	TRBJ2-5	TGTGCCAGCAGCTTAAACCGAGAAGAGACCCAGTACTTC	CASSLNREETQYF
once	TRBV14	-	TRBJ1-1	TGTGCCAGCAGCCAAGGGACAAGGGGGGGGAACACTGAAGCTTTCTTT	CASSQGTRGGNTEAFF
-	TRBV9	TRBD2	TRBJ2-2	TGTGCCAGCAGCGTAGCCGGGGCGGGGGGGCCGGAGCTGTTTTTT	CASSVAGAGGPELFF
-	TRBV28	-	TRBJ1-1	TGTGCCAGTCGAGGACATATGAACACTGAAGCTTTCTTT	CASRGHMNTEAFF
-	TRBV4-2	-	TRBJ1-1	TGTGCCAGCAGCCAAGACAGTGGGCCAGGGAACACTGAAGCTTTCTTT	CASSQDSGPGNTEAFF
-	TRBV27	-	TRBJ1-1	TGTGCCAGCAGTGGGTGGAGGACTGAAGCTTTCTTT	CASSGWRTEAFF
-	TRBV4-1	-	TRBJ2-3	TGCGCCAGCAGCCAAGATGAGGGGGCAGATACGCAGTATTTT	CASSQDEGADTQYF
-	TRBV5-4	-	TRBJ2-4	TGTGCCAGCAGCTTGGGGCAGACTAAAAACATTCAGTACTTC	CASSLGQTKNIQYF
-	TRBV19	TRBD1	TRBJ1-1	TGTGCCAGTAACGGGCCGGGACAGGAGAACACTGAAGCTTTCTTT	CASNGPGQENTEAFF
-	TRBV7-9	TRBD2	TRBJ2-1	TGTGCCAGCAGCTTAGCCGGGACTAGCGGGTACAATGAGCAGTTCTTC	CASSLAGTSGYNEQFF
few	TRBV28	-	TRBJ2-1	TGTGCCAGCAGTTCCTCCGGGACACAAGACAATGAGCAGTTCTTC	CASSSSGTQDNEQFF
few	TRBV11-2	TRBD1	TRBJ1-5	TGTGCCAGCAGCTTAGACAGGGGGGGCAATCAGCCCCAGCATTTT	CASSLDRGGNQPQHF
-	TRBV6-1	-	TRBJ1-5	TGTGCCAGCAGTGAAACCCAGGCCCAGCCCCAGCATTTT	CASSETQAQPQHF
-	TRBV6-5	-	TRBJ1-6	TGTGCCAGCAGGGCAGATTCAGATTCACCCCTCCACTTT	CASRADSDSPLHF
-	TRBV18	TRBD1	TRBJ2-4	TGTGCCAGCTCACCTAAACAGGGGAGCAAAAACATTCAGTACTTC	CASSPKQGSKNIQYF
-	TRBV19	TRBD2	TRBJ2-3	TGTGCCAGTAGCATCCAGAGCGGGGCAGATACGCAGTATTTT	CASSIQSGADTQYF
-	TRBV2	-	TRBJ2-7	TGTGCCAGCAGTGAAATCCCAGGGCACGAGCAGTACTTC	CASSEIPGHEQYF
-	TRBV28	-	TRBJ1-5	TGTGCCAGCAGTTTGATCAGGGGGCCCCAGCATTTT	CASSLIRGPQHF
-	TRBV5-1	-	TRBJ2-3	TGCGCCAGCAGCTTGGGCAGTGGCACAGATACGCAGTATTTT	CASSLGSGTDTQYF
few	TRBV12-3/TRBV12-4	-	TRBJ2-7	TGTGCCAGCAGTTCTGAAAGGGGGCAGTACTTC	CASSSERGQYF
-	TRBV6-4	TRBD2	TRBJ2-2	TGTGCCAGCAGTGGGGAATGGGGGGGAGAGAACACCGGGGAGCTGTTTTTT	CASSGEWGGENTGELFF
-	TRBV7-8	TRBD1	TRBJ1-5	TGTGCCAGCAGCTTCAGGACAGGGGATCAGCCCCAGCATTTT	CASSFRTGDQPQHF
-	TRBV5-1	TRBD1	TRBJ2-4	TGCGCCAGCAGCCCATCCGAAGGGACAGGGAATTTATGGTCCAAAAACATTCAGTACTTC	CASSPSEGTGNLWSKNIQYF
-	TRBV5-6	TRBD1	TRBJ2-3	TGTGCCAGCAGCACGCCGGGACAGGGGTTGGCAGATACGCAGTATTTT	CASSTPGQGLADTQYF
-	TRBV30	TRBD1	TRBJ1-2	TGTGCCTGGACGACAGGGAGCTATGGCTACACCTTC	CAWTTGSYGYTF
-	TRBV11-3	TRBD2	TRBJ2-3	TGTGCCAGCAGTCATCGGAAGCGGGAATCCACAGATACGCAGTATTTT	CASSHRKRESTDTQYF
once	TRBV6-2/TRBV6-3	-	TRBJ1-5	TGTGCCAGCAGTACCGGGGTTCAGCCCCAGCATTTT	CASSTGVQPQHF
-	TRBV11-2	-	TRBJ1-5	TGTGCCAGCAGCGCGCGGGGACGGGACAATCAGCCCCAGCATTTT	CASSARGRDNQPQHF
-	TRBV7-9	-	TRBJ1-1	TGTGCCAGCAGCTTAGCAGCTGAGGCCGAAGCTTTCTTT	CASSLAAEAEAFF